What follows are 22 T cell receptor beta chains derived from one specimen sequenced in a study of radiation and T cells in renal cell carcinoma. Sequencing was performed with immunoSEQ multiplex PCR; in TCRdb, only in-frame clones are kept and a portion is missing. The data hold roughly 150,000 clones, with about nine tenths observed a single time. This sample's time point: baseline pretreatment blood. Treatment of the sample: 15 Gy SBRT to primary tumor, nephrectomy 4 weeks later. Sequencing used blood, obtained from a patient whose treatment included radiotherapy and nephrectomy. The receptor set was obtained from a woman in her 70s with renal cell carcinoma.

CDR3 residues: CASSLASISGANVLTF. CDR3 DNA: TGTGCCAGCAGCTTGGCCAGCATATCTGGGGCCAACGTCCTGACTTTC. This rearrangement joins TRBV5-6 to TRBJ2-6; D gene uncertain. The germline gives CDR1 SGHDT, CDR2 YYEEEE. This CDR3 has 16 residues. V was trimmed by 0 bases and J by 1 base, leaving 8 bases between them.

This sequence joins TRBV28 and TRBJ1-2, with D perhaps matching TRBD1 (6 bases). Germline V gene sequence: CDR1 MDHEN, CDR2 SYDVKM. V lost 9 bases and J 4 bases, leaving 12 bases between the germline ends. The CDR3 has 12 residues. For the CDR3, the DNA is TGTGCCAGTGGTAGGGGGGGCTATGGCTACACCTTC. Its translation is CASGRGGYGYTF.

This chain uses TRBV19 with TRBJ2-2, with D perhaps TRBD2 (6 bases). V lost 3 bases, J lost 7 bases, and 9 bases lay in between. The length of the CDR3 is 13 residues. From germline, CDR1 is LNHDA and CDR2 SQIVND (reference sequence). CDR3 sequence (DNA): TGTGCCAGTAGTATTGTGGGGGGCGGGGAGCTGTTTTTT. This sequence encodes CASSIVGGGELFF.

The genes are TRBV11-3 and TRBJ2-3, with D perhaps matching TRBD1 (5 bases). CDR1 is SGHNT and CDR2 is YENEEA in the germline V gene. The ends were cut back, 6 bases at V and 3 bases at J, with 10 bases in the middle. The length of the CDR3 is 13 residues. The CDR3 protein is CASSLGPTDTQYF. The CDR3 nucleotides are TGTGCCAGCAGTTTGGGGCCTACAGATACGCAGTATTTT. The variable domain in full, with the rest retrieved from reference TRBV11-3 and TRBJ2-3, is EAGVVQSPRYKIIEKKQPVAFWCNPISGHNTLYWYLQNLGQGPELLIRYENEEAVDDSQLPKDRFSAERLKGVDSTLKIQPAELGDSAVYLCASSLGPTDTQYFGPGTRLTVL.

This chain connects TRBV7-9 to TRBJ2-2, with 7 bases fitting TRBD1. CDR3 length: 16 residues. Germline values: CDR1 SEHNR, CDR2 FQNEAQ (reference sequence). After removal of 6 bases from V and 5 bases from J, the junction contained 12 bases not matched to a gene. CDR3 nucleotides: TGTGCCAGCAGAGAAGGAAGGGGACAGTTGACCGGGGAGCTGTTTTTT. This encodes CASREGRGQLTGELFF.

The J gene is TRBJ2-1, the V gene TRBV5-1; 7 nucleotides match TRBD1. Germline CDR1 reads SGHRS; CDR2 reads YFSETQ. Trimming at V came to 0 bases and at J to 4 bases, leaving 7 bases not matched to a gene. The CDR3 has 16 amino acids. CDR3 region: CASSLGGAGGYNEQFF. As DNA, the CDR3 is TGCGCCAGCAGCTTGGGAGGGGCAGGGGGATACAATGAGCAGTTCTTC.

V and J are TRBV27 and TRBJ1-6, with a weak D call TRBD1 (6 bases). The CDR3 consists of 13 residues. Germline loops: CDR1 MNHEY, CDR2 SMNVEV (reference sequence). Trimming stripped 7 bases from V and 7 bases from J, with 11 bases between. DNA for the CDR3: TGTGCCAGCACTAACAGGGCAAATTCACCCCTCCACTTT. Translated: CASTNRANSPLHF.

J is TRBJ1-1 and V is TRBV7-9; 10 bases match TRBD1. The CDR3 has 15 residues. Trimming cost V 2 bases and J 5 bases; bases outside gene matches: 5. The germline V gene has CDR1 SEHNR and CDR2 FQNEAQ (reference sequence). This chain's CDR3 is CASSLQDRGLTEAFF. As DNA, the CDR3 is TGTGCCAGCAGCTTACAGGACAGGGGGTTGACTGAAGCTTTCTTT.

V gene TRBV7-8 combines with J gene TRBJ2-7; D may be TRBD1 (6 bases). Trimming pared 3 bases from V and 4 bases from J, leaving 13 bases between. This CDR3 has 14 residues. CDR1 and CDR2 from the germline V gene are SGHVS and FQNEAQ. The CDR3: CASSFAGTHYEQYF. CDR3 bases: TGTGCCAGCAGCTTTGCCGGGACACATTACGAGCAGTACTTC. Supplemented by reference TRBV7-8 and TRBJ2-7, the full variable domain reads GAGVSQSPRYKVAKRGQDVALRCDPISGHVSLFWYQQALGQGPEFLTYFQNEAQLDKSGLPSDRFFAERPEGSVSTLKIQRTQQEDSAVYLCASSFAGTHYEQYFGPGTRLTVT.

The rearrangement links TRBV5-6 to TRBJ1-1; 9 nucleotides agree with TRBD1. Germline V gene lookup returns CDR1 SGHDT and CDR2 YYEEEE. The CDR3 loop spans 14 amino acids. The ends lost 1 base at V and 8 bases at J; junction bases unmatched: 6. CDR3 sequence: CASSLWGTGNEAFF. The CDR3 DNA reads TGTGCCAGCAGCTTGTGGGGGACAGGGAACGAAGCTTTCTTT.

About this clone itself: The sample contains more than one DNA sequence encoding this CDR3. The chain carries TRBV7-9 and TRBJ2-3; D unresolved. The V end lost 3 bases, the J end lost 6 bases, and 7 bases lay between the germline ends. Germline CDR1 is SEHNR and CDR2 is FQNEAQ (reference sequence). The CDR3 contains 12 residues. CDR3 region: CASSFSSDTQYF. Here the CDR3 DNA reads TGTGCCAGCAGCTTTTCAAGTGATACGCAGTATTTT.

The chain combines TRBV27 with TRBJ1-4; D is possibly TRBD1 (5 bases). The CDR3 has 12 residues. Germline V gene sequence: CDR1 MNHEY, CDR2 SMNVEV (reference sequence). V was cut by 4 bases and J by 10 bases, with 10 bases left in between. DNA of the CDR3: TGTGCCAGCAGTTCGGGGGGGAGAAAACTGTTTTTT. Its protein product is CASSSGGRKLFF.

The chain links TRBV29-1 to TRBJ2-3, with D perhaps TRBD1 (5 bases). This CDR3 comprises 14 residues. Germline V gene data show CDR1 as SQVTM and CDR2 as ANQGSEA. V gave up 1 base and J gave up 5 bases, with 13 bases separating them. The CDR3 coding sequence is TGCAGCGTTGAAGGTAGTCAGGGTCTAGATACGCAGTATTTT. Translating gives CSVEGSQGLDTQYF.

CDR3 amino acids: CASSLMPGQKNTEAFF. Written as DNA, the CDR3 is TGCGCCAGCAGCTTAATGCCGGGACAAAAGAACACTGAAGCTTTCTTT. The chain couples TRBV5-1 to TRBJ1-1; D might be TRBD1 (6 bases). Trimming shortened V by 2 bases and J by 1 base, and 15 bases separated the two germline ends. This CDR3 has 16 amino acids. Germline V gene sequence: CDR1 SGHRS, CDR2 YFSETQ.

This clone was counted a single time. The chain recombines TRBV7-2 with TRBJ2-3, with a weak D call TRBD2 (6 bases). This CDR3 region has 15 residues. Germline V gene data show CDR1 as SGHTA and CDR2 as FQGNSA. The V end lost 5 bases, the J end lost 6 bases, and 18 bases lay between the germline ends. CDR3 sequence (DNA): TGTGCCAGCAGCCCATCCCTGGGCCGGGGGGATACGCAGTATTTT. It translates to CASSPSLGRGDTQYF.

The chain combines TRBV9 with TRBJ2-5; D possibly matches TRBD1 or TRBD2 (7 bases each). V lost 5 bases and J lost 9, with 17 bases in between. The CDR3 runs to 13 residues. Germline CDR1 and CDR2: SGDLS and YYNGEE. CDR3 in amino acids: CASSFRGGSAQYF. CDR3 in DNA: TGTGCCAGCAGTTTCAGGGGGGGTTCGGCCCAGTACTTC.

The chain joins TRBV19 to TRBJ1-2; the D gene is possibly TRBD1 (6 bases). CDR3 length: 14 residues. Per the germline V gene, CDR1 is LNHDA and CDR2 is SQIVND (reference sequence). The V gene lost 7 bases and the J gene lost 7 bases, with 19 bases spanning the gap. CDR3 DNA sequence: TGTGCCAGTAAGAGGACAGCCCAAGGGAGTGGCTACACCTTC. It yields the protein CASKRTAQGSGYTF.

This chain's CDR3 is CASTEGQGNTEAFF. In DNA form, the CDR3 reads TGTGCCAGCACTGAGGGACAGGGGAACACTGAAGCTTTCTTT. The chain is built from TRBV6-1 and TRBJ1-1; 9 bases line up with TRBD1. The trim removed 7 bases at V and 1 base at J, leaving 4 bases unmatched. The CDR3 runs to 14 residues. From germline, CDR1 is MNHNS and CDR2 SASEGT.

This sequence joins TRBV4-2 and TRBJ2-1; perhaps TRBD2 as D (7 bases). Germline-derived CDR1 and CDR2 are LGHNA and YNFKEQ. CDR3 length equals 15 residues. V gave up 0 bases and J gave up 7 bases, with 13 bases separating them. Here the CDR3 reads CASSQEGGGVNEQFF. DNA for the CDR3: TGTGCCAGCAGCCAAGAAGGCGGGGGCGTAAATGAGCAGTTCTTC.

The chain carries TRBV5-1 and TRBJ2-2; 7 bases map to TRBD2. This CDR3 spans 15 amino acids. Germline-derived CDR1 and CDR2 are SGHRS and YFSETQ. The junction had 5 bases not matched to a gene; V was cut back by 4 bases and J by 2 bases. The CDR3 nucleotides read TGCGCCAGCAGCCTCGGGACTACCAACACCGGGGAGCTGTTTTTT. It specifies CASSLGTTNTGELFF.

This clone has more than one count but fewer than ten. The chain couples TRBV6-5 to TRBJ1-1; TRBD1 matches 9 bases. CDR1 and CDR2 from the germline V gene are MNHEY and SVGAGI. The trim removed 2 bases at V and 6 bases at J, leaving 4 bases unmatched. The CDR3 is 14 amino acids. This CDR3 is CASSYLQGASEAFF. CDR3 coding DNA: TGTGCCAGCAGTTACCTACAGGGGGCCTCTGAAGCTTTCTTT.

The gene calls are TRBV5-1 and TRBJ2-7; D remains ambiguous. This CDR3 region has 13 residues. V was clipped by 0 bases and J by 2 bases, with 6 bases between them. Per germline, CDR1 SGHRS and CDR2 YFSETQ. This chain's CDR3 is CASSLGSTYEQYF. The CDR3, as DNA: TGCGCCAGCAGCTTGGGCTCAACCTACGAGCAGTACTTC.